Here is one T cell receptor (beta chain) with its context. Its antigen is unknown. This sample was included in a study of shared clonotypes between healthy human individuals. Generated by immunoSEQ multiplex PCR, the TCRdb table keeps only in-frame clones and is missing some. The data show over 850,000 clones, around three quarters seen once. General study findings and limits: Naive CD4 clonotypes overlapped across a handful of donors at around 4.7%.

The CDR3 extends over 15 amino acids. Unmatched junction bases numbered 9, after V lost 2 bases and J lost 6 bases. Per germline, CDR1 LGHNA and CDR2 YNFKEQ. The chain is built from TRBV4-2 and TRBJ2-7; 8 bases are shared with TRBD2. This clonotype was obtained from a man aged 18 to 30 in good health. Some clones in this sample may be carry-over from other donors' samples. The sample comprised memory CD4+ T cells from PBMCs. Sample subset: CD45RA-negative fraction. The CDR3 sequence is CASSQRGTSCSEQYF. CDR3 nucleotides: TGTGCCAGCAGCCAAAGGGGGACTAGTTGCTCCGAGCAGTACTTC.